These T cell receptor beta chains were read from a single sample in a study of Ad26.COV2.S vaccination and SARS-CoV-2 variants. Assay: immunoSEQ multiplex PCR; the TCRdb copy retains only in-frame clones and omits some. This sample yields over 450,000 clones, of which 89% are seen a single time; 1.5% to 2% belongs to the top ten. Here the sequenced sample was peripheral blood, taken in a trial of Ad26.COV2.S vaccine versus placebo. These receptor sequences come from a person aged 18 to 59 who received the Ad26.COV2.S COVID-19 vaccine or a placebo. Each CDR3 is given with its conserved first and last residue. The order of the fields is clone size, V gene, J gene, D gene, CDR3 DNA, CDR3 protein. The D gene is left open where the match is weak. Some rows have no size entry. The others give once, few or many, or a class for an expanded clone.

>.|TRBV6-5|TRBJ1-2|.
TGTGCCAGCAGTTACTCGTATTCGGGGGGTAATGGCTACACCTTC
CASSYSYSGGNGYTF
>.|TRBV29-1|TRBJ2-1|.
TGCAGCGTTTATGGGACCTCTGCCTACAATGAGCAGTTCTTC
CSVYGTSAYNEQFF
>.|TRBV5-3|TRBJ1-4|.
TGTGCCAGAAGCTGGAGCGGGCCGGAAAAACTGTTTTTT
CARSWSGPEKLFF
>.|TRBV5-1|TRBJ2-1|TRBD2
TGCGCCAGCAGCTTGACTAGCGGGGGGACCAATGAGCAGTTCTTC
CASSLTSGGTNEQFF
>.|TRBV5-4|TRBJ1-4|.
TGTGCCAGCAGCTTGAATCCGGGACGCACTAATGAAAAACTGTTTTTT
CASSLNPGRTNEKLFF
>.|TRBV5-1|TRBJ2-3|.
TGCGCCAGCAGCTTGCAAGGGCGACTTACTAGCACAGATACGCAGTATTTT
CASSLQGRLTSTDTQYF
>.|TRBV27|TRBJ1-1|TRBD1
TGTGCCAGCAGTTTACTTCTGGGACAGCGTGAAGCTTTCTTT
CASSLLLGQREAFF
>.|TRBV7-9|TRBJ2-6|.
TGTGCCAGCAGCTTTTCCTCTGGGGCCAACGTCCTGACTTTC
CASSFSSGANVLTF
>.|TRBV6-5|TRBJ2-7|TRBD1
TGTGCCAGCAGTTACTCAGGACAGGGGTCATGGGAGCAGTACTTC
CASSYSGQGSWEQYF
>.|TRBV5-1|TRBJ2-1|TRBD1
TGCGCCAGCAGCTTGGAGGGACAGGGGTGGGATGAGCAGTTCTTC
CASSLEGQGWDEQFF
>.|TRBV28|TRBJ2-7|.
TGTGCCAGCAGTTTATCAGGGCGGACCTACGAGCAGTACTTC
CASSLSGRTYEQYF
>.|TRBV9|TRBJ1-3|.
TGTGCCAGCAGCTTAACCGGGACGTACTCTGGAAACACCATATATTTT
CASSLTGTYSGNTIYF
>.|TRBV7-3|TRBJ2-1|.
TGTGCCAGCAGCGAGAGTGGGCTATCCAATGAGCAGTTCTTC
CASSESGLSNEQFF
>once|TRBV9|TRBJ2-1|.
TGTGCCAGCAGCGTACGGGGGGCAGGGGAGAAAGATGAGCAGTTCTTC
CASSVRGAGEKDEQFF
>.|TRBV11-2|TRBJ2-7|.
TGTGCCAGCAGCTTAGGGCGTGGGGGGGACAGCTCCTACGAGCAGTACTTC
CASSLGRGGDSSYEQYF
>.|TRBV4-2|TRBJ2-1|TRBD2
TGTGCCAGCAGCCAAGTGTTGGCTAGCGGGATCTCCTACAATGAGCAGTTCTTC
CASSQVLASGISYNEQFF
>.|TRBV6-2/TRBV6-3|TRBJ1-1|TRBD1
TGTGCCAGCAGTACTCCGGGACAGGGTGGGACTGAAGCTTTCTTT
CASSTPGQGGTEAFF
>.|TRBV2|TRBJ1-2|TRBD1
TGTGCCAGCAGGACCCCAGGGGGCGGCTATGGCTACACCTTC
CASRTPGGGYGYTF
>.|TRBV2|TRBJ2-2|.
TGTGCCAGCAGTGACAGGCCCAACACCGGGGAGCTGTTTTTT
CASSDRPNTGELFF
>.|TRBV14|TRBJ2-5|.
TGTGCCAGCAGCCAGGCGGCTGGTGGGTCGGTGACCCAGTACTTC
CASSQAAGGSVTQYF
>.|TRBV6-1|TRBJ1-4|.
TGTGCCAGCAGTGATCTGGGGGTAACTAATGAAAAACTGTTTTTT
CASSDLGVTNEKLFF
>few|TRBV3-1/TRBV3-2|TRBJ2-7|.
TGTGCCAGCAGGTCGGGCCACCTGCAGTACTTC
CASRSGHLQYF
>.|TRBV7-6|TRBJ1-2|TRBD1
TGTGCCAGCAGCTTAGAATCGGGACAGGGCCCCCACTATGGCTACACCTTC
CASSLESGQGPHYGYTF
>.|TRBV9|TRBJ2-2|TRBD2
TGTGCCAGCAGCGTAAGCACTAGCGGGGGGCCGAACACCGGGGAGCTGTTTTTT
CASSVSTSGGPNTGELFF
>.|TRBV9|TRBJ2-2|TRBD2
TGTGCCAGCAGCGTAGGCGGGAGCGGGACCGGGGAGCTGTTTTTT
CASSVGGSGTGELFF
>.|TRBV6-1|TRBJ2-1|TRBD2
TGTGCCAGCAGTGAAGCGGGGACTAGCGGGGGGTACAATGAGCAGTTCTTC
CASSEAGTSGGYNEQFF
>few|TRBV4-1|TRBJ1-5|.
TGCGCCAGCAAGCCAACAGGGTATGGGAATCAGCCCCAGCATTTT
CASKPTGYGNQPQHF
>.|TRBV27|TRBJ1-6|.
TGTGCCACCGCGCCGCAAACAGGGCTATCACCCCTCCACTTT
CATAPQTGLSPLHF